Here is one TCR beta chain with its context. No antigen is known for it. Time point here: persistent/refractory GD, antithyroid drugs over 5 years with positive TRAb. PBMCs were the source of the RNA used for TCR sequencing. Construction of TCR beta libraries relied on iRepertoire HTBI primers and on Arm-PCR targeting CDR3 regions. TCRdb re-called the multiplex PCR reads with MiXCR, one entry per CDR3 protein. The sample carries roughly 300,000 distinct CDR3 sequences, roughly a fifth recorded once. The data belong to a study of regulatory T cells in long-lasting Graves disease. Trimming took off 4 bases at V and 3 bases at J, with 7 bases between the two ends. From germline, CDR1 is DFQATT and CDR2 SNEGSKA (reference sequence). The length of the CDR3 is 11 residues. Study-level findings and limits: New patients shared fewer public clonotypes (approximately 1,000) than persistent patients did (around 2,700).

The sequencing here drew on peripheral blood mononuclear cells (PBMCs), taken when the disease was refractory, from a patient treated with antithyroid drugs. This rearrangement joins TRBV20-1 to TRBJ2-7, with a possible D match to TRBD1 (5 bases). This sequence originates from a female donor with Graves disease. In nucleotides, the CDR3 is TGCAGTGCTAAGCAGGGCTACGAGCAGTACTTC. Protein sequence: CSAKQGYEQYF.